This T cell receptor beta chain was retrieved from a study of blood T cell repertoires in COVID-19. Study background: Donors in the United States, Italy and Spain gave samples during acute or convalescent COVID-19.

Assay used: immunoSEQ multiplex PCR; TCRdb lists only in-frame clones, some missing. Of a few hundred thousand clones in the sample, less than 95% are singletons; the top ten hold 0.6%. The specimen sequenced was PBMCs or T cells enriched from blood (not recorded which). This TCR was sampled from a man between 18 and 35 years old who had recovered from COVID-19.

This CDR3 reads CASSPSRVGRLFF. The CDR3 coding sequence is TGTGCCAGCAGTCCGTCTCGAGTTGGGAGGCTGTTTTTT. J is TRBJ2-2 and V is TRBV27; maybe TRBD2 (5 bases). The CDR3 runs to 13 residues. Germline CDR1 MNHEY, CDR2 SMNVEV (reference sequence). The V gene lost 5 bases and the J gene lost 13 bases, with 17 bases spanning the gap.